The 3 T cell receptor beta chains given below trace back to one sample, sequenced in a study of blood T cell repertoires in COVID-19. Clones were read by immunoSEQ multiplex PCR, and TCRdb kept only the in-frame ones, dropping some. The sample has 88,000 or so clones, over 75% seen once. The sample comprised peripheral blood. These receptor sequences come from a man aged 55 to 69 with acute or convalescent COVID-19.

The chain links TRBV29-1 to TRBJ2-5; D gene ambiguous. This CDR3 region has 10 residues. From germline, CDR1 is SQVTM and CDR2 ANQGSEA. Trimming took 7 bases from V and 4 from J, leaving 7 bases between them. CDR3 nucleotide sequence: TGCAGCGGAGCCCGAGAGACCCAGTACTTC. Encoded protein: CSGARETQYF.

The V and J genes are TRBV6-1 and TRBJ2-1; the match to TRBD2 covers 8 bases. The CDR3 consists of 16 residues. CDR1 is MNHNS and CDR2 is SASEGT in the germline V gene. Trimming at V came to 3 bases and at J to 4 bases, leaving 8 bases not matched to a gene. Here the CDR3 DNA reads TGTGCCAGCAGTGAGTCGCTAGCGGGCGTATACAATGAGCAGTTCTTC. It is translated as CASSESLAGVYNEQFF.

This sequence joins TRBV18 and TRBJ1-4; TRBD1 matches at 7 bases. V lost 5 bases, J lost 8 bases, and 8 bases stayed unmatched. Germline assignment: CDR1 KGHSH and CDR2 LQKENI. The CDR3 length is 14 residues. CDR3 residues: CASSSSTGMEKLFF. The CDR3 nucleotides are TGTGCCAGCTCATCCTCGACAGGGATGGAAAAACTGTTTTTT.